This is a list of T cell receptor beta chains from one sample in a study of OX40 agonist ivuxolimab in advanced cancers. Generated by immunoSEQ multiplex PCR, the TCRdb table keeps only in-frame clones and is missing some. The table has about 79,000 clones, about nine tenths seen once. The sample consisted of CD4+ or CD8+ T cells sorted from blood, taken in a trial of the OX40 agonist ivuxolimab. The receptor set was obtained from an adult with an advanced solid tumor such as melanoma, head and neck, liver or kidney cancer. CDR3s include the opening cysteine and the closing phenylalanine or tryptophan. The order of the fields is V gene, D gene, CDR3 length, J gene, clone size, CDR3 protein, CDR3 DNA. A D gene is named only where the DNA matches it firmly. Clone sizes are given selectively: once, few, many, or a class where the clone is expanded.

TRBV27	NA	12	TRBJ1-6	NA	CASKEINSPLHF	TGTGCCAGCAAAGAAATTAATTCACCCCTCCACTTT
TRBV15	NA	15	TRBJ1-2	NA	CATSGAVAGNYGYTF	TGTGCCACCAGCGGAGCAGTTGCGGGGAACTATGGCTACACCTTC
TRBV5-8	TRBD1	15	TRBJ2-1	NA	CASSLGQGEYNEQFF	TGTGCCAGCAGCTTGGGACAGGGGGAATACAATGAGCAGTTCTTC
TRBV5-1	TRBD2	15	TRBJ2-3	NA	CASSLASGGRDTQYF	TGCGCCAGCAGCTTGGCTAGCGGGGGAAGAGATACGCAGTATTTT
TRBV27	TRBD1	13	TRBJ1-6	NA	CASSFGTVSPLHF	TGTGCCAGCAGTTTTGGGACAGTTTCACCCCTCCACTTT
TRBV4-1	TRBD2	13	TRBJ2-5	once	CASSQGAGATTYF	TGCGCCAGCAGCCAAGGAGCGGGGGCGACCACGTACTTC
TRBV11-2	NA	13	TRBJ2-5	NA	CASSSQVGETQYF	TGTGCCAGCAGCTCGCAGGTCGGAGAGACCCAGTACTTC
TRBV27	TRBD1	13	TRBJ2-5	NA	CASRRDRGETQYF	TGTGCCAGCAGGCGGGACAGGGGAGAGACCCAGTACTTC
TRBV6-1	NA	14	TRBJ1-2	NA	CASSGREGSYGYTF	TGTGCCAGCAGTGGCCGGGAGGGTTCCTATGGCTACACCTTC
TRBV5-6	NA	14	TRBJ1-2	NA	CASSFGQGNYGYTF	TGTGCCAGCAGCTTTGGGCAGGGAAACTATGGCTACACCTTC
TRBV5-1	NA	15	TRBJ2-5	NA	CASSLGQGRGQAQYF	TGCGCCAGCAGCTTGGGACAGGGCCGGGGGCAGGCCCAGTACTTC
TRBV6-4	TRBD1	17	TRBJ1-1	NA	CASSDGGTGVAGTEAFF	TGTGCCAGCAGTGACGGGGGGACAGGGGTTGCCGGCACTGAAGCTTTCTTT
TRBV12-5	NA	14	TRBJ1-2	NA	CASGLGSQDYGYTF	TGTGCTAGTGGTTTGGGGAGCCAGGACTATGGCTACACCTTC
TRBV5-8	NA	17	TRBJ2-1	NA	CASSYRTGTFLGNEQFF	TGTGCCAGCAGCTACAGAACCGGGACTTTCCTGGGCAATGAGCAGTTCTTC
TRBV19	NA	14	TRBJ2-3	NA	CASVDGPQSDTQYF	TGTGCCAGTGTTGATGGCCCCCAATCAGATACGCAGTATTTT
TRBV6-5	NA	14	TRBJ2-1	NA	CASSYLDSSNEQFF	TGTGCCAGCAGTTACTTGGACAGCAGCAATGAGCAGTTCTTC
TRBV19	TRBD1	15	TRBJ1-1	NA	CASSIQGAINTEAFF	TGTGCCAGTAGTATCCAGGGGGCGATCAACACTGAAGCTTTCTTT
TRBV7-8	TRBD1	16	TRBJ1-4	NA	CASSLGVAGGEEKLFF	TGTGCCAGCAGCTTAGGGGTTGCAGGGGGCGAAGAAAAACTGTTTTTT
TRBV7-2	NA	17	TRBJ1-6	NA	CASSLGWDELYGSPLHF	TGTGCCAGCAGCTTAGGTTGGGACGAACTTTACGGGTCACCCCTCCACTTT
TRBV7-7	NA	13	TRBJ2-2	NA	CASSSHSAGELFF	TGTGCTAGCAGCTCACACAGCGCCGGGGAGCTGTTTTTT
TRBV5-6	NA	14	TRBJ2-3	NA	CASSLYDPTDTQYF	TGTGCCAGCAGCTTGTATGACCCCACAGATACGCAGTATTTT
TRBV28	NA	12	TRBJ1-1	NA	CASSTGPSEAFF	TGTGCCAGCAGTACGGGACCGAGTGAAGCTTTCTTT
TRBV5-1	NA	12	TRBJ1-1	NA	CASRQRDGEAFF	TGCGCCAGCAGACAAAGGGACGGTGAAGCTTTCTTT
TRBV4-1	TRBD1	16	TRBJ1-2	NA	CASSHPRDRKNYGYTF	TGCGCCAGCAGCCACCCGAGGGACAGGAAAAACTATGGCTACACCTTC
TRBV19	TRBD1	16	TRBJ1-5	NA	CASSSTGGNNNQPQHF	TGTGCCAGTAGTTCGACAGGGGGCAACAACAATCAGCCCCAGCATTTT
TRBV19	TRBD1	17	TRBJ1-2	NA	CASSIGTGDASLYGYTF	TGTGCCAGTAGTATAGGGACAGGCGACGCAAGCCTCTATGGCTACACCTTC
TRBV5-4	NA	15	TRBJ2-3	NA	CASSLVAVPTDTQYF	TGTGCCAGCAGCTTGGTGGCAGTACCCACAGATACGCAGTATTTT
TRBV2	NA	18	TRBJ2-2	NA	CASSDPGAPSLNTGELFF	TGTGCCAGCAGTGACCCAGGGGCGCCGTCCCTGAACACCGGGGAGCTGTTTTTT
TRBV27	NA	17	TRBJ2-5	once	CASSLGGVGPGGETQYF	TGTGCCAGCAGTTTAGGCGGGGTGGGCCCAGGGGGAGAGACCCAGTACTTC
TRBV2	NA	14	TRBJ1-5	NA	CASSELNSNQPQHF	TGTGCCAGCAGTGAGTTGAATAGCAATCAGCCCCAGCATTTT
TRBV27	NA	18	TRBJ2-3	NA	CASSFERRVGAGTDTQYF	TGTGCCAGCAGTTTTGAGCGTCGGGTAGGGGCAGGCACAGATACGCAGTATTTT
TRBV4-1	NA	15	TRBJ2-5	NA	CASSPNLGSQETQYF	TGCGCCAGCAGCCCGAATCTCGGCAGCCAAGAGACCCAGTACTTC
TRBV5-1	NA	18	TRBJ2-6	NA	CASSLYLAPSSGANVLTF	TGCGCCAGCAGCTTGTATTTAGCTCCCAGCTCTGGGGCCAACGTCCTGACTTTC
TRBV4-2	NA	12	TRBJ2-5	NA	CASSQVRETQYF	TGTGCCAGCAGCCAAGTCCGTGAGACCCAGTACTTC
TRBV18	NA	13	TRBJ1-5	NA	CASSTGSNQPQHF	TGTGCCAGCTCAACAGGAAGCAATCAGCCCCAGCATTTT
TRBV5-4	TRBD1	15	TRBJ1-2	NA	CASSLADRNRYGYTF	TGTGCCAGCAGCTTGGCGGACAGGAACCGCTATGGCTACACCTTC
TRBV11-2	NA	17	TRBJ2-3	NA	CASSSRTGLGGTDTQYF	TGTGCCAGCAGCTCACGAACAGGGCTGGGGGGCACAGATACGCAGTATTTT
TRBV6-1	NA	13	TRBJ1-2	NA	CASSAGTIYGYTF	TGTGCCAGCAGTGCAGGGACAATCTATGGCTACACCTTC
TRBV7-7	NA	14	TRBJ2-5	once	CASSQAAVQETQYF	TGTGCTAGCAGCCAAGCGGCAGTCCAAGAGACCCAGTACTTC
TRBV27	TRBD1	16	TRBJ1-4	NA	CASSLGFGQEHEKLFF	TGTGCCAGCAGTTTAGGTTTCGGACAGGAACATGAAAAACTGTTTTTT
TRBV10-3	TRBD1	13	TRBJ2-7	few	CATGQGTTYEQYF	TGTGCCACGGGACAGGGGACTACCTACGAGCAGTACTTC
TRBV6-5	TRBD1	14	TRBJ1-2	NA	CASSYRGRDYGYTF	TGTGCCAGCAGTTATAGGGGGCGCGACTATGGCTACACCTTC
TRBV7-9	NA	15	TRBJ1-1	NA	CASSLVRSPNTEAFF	TGTGCCAGCAGCTTAGTTCGCAGCCCGAACACTGAAGCTTTCTTT
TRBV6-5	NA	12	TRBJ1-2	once	CASSPLGGGYTF	TGTGCCAGCAGCCCTCTCGGGGGAGGCTACACCTTC
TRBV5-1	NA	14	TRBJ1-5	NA	CASSHQGGNQPQHF	TGCGCCAGCAGCCATCAGGGAGGCAATCAGCCCCAGCATTTT
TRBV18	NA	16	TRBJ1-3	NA	CASSRGRSLSGNTIYF	TGTGCCAGCTCACGCGGACGGAGCCTCTCTGGAAACACCATATATTTT
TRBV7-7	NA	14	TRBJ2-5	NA	CASSPGGGPETQYF	TGTGCTAGCAGCCCAGGAGGGGGACCAGAGACCCAGTACTTC
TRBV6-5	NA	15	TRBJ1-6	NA	CASSLGQGLSSPLHF	TGTGCCAGCAGCCTAGGGCAGGGGTTGTCTTCACCCCTCCACTTT
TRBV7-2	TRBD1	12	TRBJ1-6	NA	CAGGQGLSPLHF	TGTGCCGGGGGACAGGGCCTCTCACCCCTCCACTTT
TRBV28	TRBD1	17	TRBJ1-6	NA	CASSLPLPGQGYSPLHF	TGTGCCAGCAGTTTACCCCTCCCGGGACAGGGGTATTCACCCCTCCACTTT